This passage covers 14 T cell receptor beta chains from one sample sequenced in a study of vaccination effects on CD4 cells after COVID-19. The table came from immunoSEQ multiplex PCR; TCRdb's copy has only in-frame clones and leaves some out. Of tens of thousands of clones in the sample, approximately 71% were seen once. Peptide-pool stimulation followed by sequencing identified expanded antigen-specific CD4+ clonotypes in the ViraFEST assay. The culture ran for about 11 days, and then CD4+ T cells were isolated. In the vaccine recipients, nucleocapsid antibodies were negative and there was no prior SARS-CoV-2 infection. Their target antigens are unknown. Here the sequenced sample was CD4+ T cells from PBMCs cultured with HCoV-OC43 spike peptides, taken before COVID-19 vaccination. Subset defined: HCoV-OC43 spike overlapping peptide pool stimulation. The source is a human donor who received a COVID-19 vaccine.

The CDR3 here is CASSQGDGSPLHF. In DNA, the CDR3 is TGTGCCAGCTCACAGGGGGACGGGTCACCCCTCCACTTT. The J gene is TRBJ1-6, the V gene TRBV18; perhaps TRBD1 as D (6 bases). Germline CDR1 KGHSH, CDR2 LQKENI. CDR3 size: 13 residues. V shed 4 bases and J shed 10 bases, with 11 bases lying between them. Combining the CDR3 with reference TRBV18 and TRBJ1-6 gives the whole variable domain NAGVMQNPRHLVRRRGQEARLRCSPMKGHSHVYWYRQLPEEGLKFMVYLQKENIIDESGMPKERFSAEFPKEGPSILRIQQVVRGDSAAYFCASSQGDGSPLHFGNGTRLTVT.

The rearrangement links TRBV7-3 to TRBJ1-2, with TRBD1 as a possible D gene (6 bases). V lost 0 bases and J 8 bases, leaving 13 bases between the germline ends. The CDR3 loop spans 14 amino acids. The germline V gene encodes CDR1 SGHTA and CDR2 FQGTGA. The CDR3 here is CASSLTGRGEGYTF. In DNA form, the CDR3 reads TGTGCCAGCAGCTTAACAGGCAGGGGAGAAGGCTACACCTTC. Using reference TRBV7-3 and TRBJ1-2 for the parts outside the CDR3, the full variable domain is GAGVSQTPSNKVTEKGKYVELRCDPISGHTALYWYRQSLGQGPEFLIYFQGTGAADDSGLPNDRFFAVRPEGSVSTLKIQRTERGDSAVYLCASSLTGRGEGYTFGSGTRLTVV.

The rearrangement joins TRBV9 to TRBJ1-3; 7 bases are shared with TRBD1. In germline, CDR1 is SGDLS, CDR2 YYNGEE. This CDR3 region has 14 residues. V lost 3 bases to trimming and J lost 2 bases; unmatched junction nucleotides: 2. The chain's CDR3 is CASSAQGTGNTIYF. CDR3 in DNA: TGTGCCAGCAGCGCACAGGGGACTGGAAACACCATATATTTT.

This clone came up once. The rearrangement links TRBV19 to TRBJ2-1; 7 nucleotides align to TRBD2. The length of the CDR3 is 15 residues. Trimming took 3 bases from V and 3 from J; bases not matched to a gene: 5. CDR1 is LNHDA, CDR2 SQIVND, per germline (reference sequence). The CDR3 nucleotides are TGTGCCAGTAGTATTAGTGCGGGGGACTACAATGAGCAGTTCTTC. Protein product: CASSISAGDYNEQFF.

Here the CDR3 DNA reads TGTGCCAGCATTTTACAGGGTATGCAAGAGACCCAGTACTTC. Translation gives CASILQGMQETQYF. This chain connects TRBV5-8 to TRBJ2-5; TRBD1 is a possible D gene (6 bases). The CDR3 has 14 residues. V lost 6 bases and J 2 bases, leaving 14 bases between the germline ends. The V gene's germline CDR1 is SGHTS and CDR2 YDEGEE.

This chain links TRBV4-2 with TRBJ2-5; possibly TRBD1 for D (6 bases). V was clipped by 3 bases and J by 2 bases, with 16 bases between them. CDR1 and CDR2 from the germline V gene are LGHNA and YNFKEQ. CDR3 length: 16 amino acids. CDR3 DNA sequence: TGTGCCAGCAGCCAGGCCCTCGGACAGCGTCAAGAGACCCAGTACTTC. Protein sequence: CASSQALGQRQETQYF.

The sample holds a few counts of this clone. This chain links TRBV28 with TRBJ1-5; D unresolved. The CDR3 is made up of 16 amino acids. CDR1 and CDR2 (germline): MDHEN, SYDVKM. V was shortened by 7 bases and J by 0 bases, with 16 bases between the two germline ends. CDR3 nucleotides: TGTGCCAGCACGACTGCCCCGGGATATAGCAATCAGCCCCAGCATTTT. Translating gives CASTTAPGYSNQPQHF.

V and J are TRBV2 and TRBJ2-5; D perhaps matches TRBD2 (6 bases). V was pared by 0 bases and J by 5 bases, with 10 bases between. The CDR3 totals 14 residues. From germline, CDR1 is SNHLY and CDR2 FYNNEI. The CDR3 nucleotides read TGTGCCAGCAGTGAAGCGCGGAGGGGTGAGACCCAGTACTTC. Its translation: CASSEARRGETQYF.

The V and J genes are TRBV9 and TRBJ1-3, with 7 positions matching TRBD1. The CDR3 has 17 amino acids. The V gene's germline CDR1 is SGDLS and CDR2 YYNGEE. With 6 bases clipped from V and 0 bases from J, the junction kept 12 bases outside the gene matches. CDR3 DNA sequence: TGTGCCAGCACGAGGGGACAGCGCCTTTACTCTGGAAACACCATATATTTT. Translating gives CASTRGQRLYSGNTIYF.

CDR3 protein: CASSPQGTSPKTQYF. The CDR3 DNA sequence: TGTGCCAGCTCACCACAAGGGACAAGCCCGAAGACCCAGTACTTC. The gene calls are TRBV18 and TRBJ2-5, with D perhaps TRBD1 (6 bases). The CDR3 is 15 residues long. Germline V gene data show CDR1 as KGHSH and CDR2 as LQKENI. Trimming removed 1 base at V and 6 bases at J, with 15 bases between.

The chain combines TRBV5-4 with TRBJ2-4, with D possibly called TRBD1 or TRBD2 (5 bases each). Germline V CDR1 and CDR2: SGHNT, YYREEE (reference sequence). V was trimmed by 0 bases and J by 4 bases, leaving 11 bases between them. This CDR3 is 15 amino acids long. CDR3 loop: CASSLAGTVKNIQYF. The CDR3 nucleotides are TGTGCCAGCAGCTTGGCCGGGACGGTAAAAAACATTCAGTACTTC.

The genes are TRBV5-4 and TRBJ1-1; TRBD1 might be the D (6 bases). Germline V gives CDR1 SGHNT, CDR2 YYREEE (reference sequence). The V end lost 4 bases, the J end lost 1 base, and 17 bases lay between the germline ends. This CDR3 contains 16 residues. The CDR3 sequence: CASSEEPTGWNTEAFF. Written as DNA, the CDR3 is TGTGCCAGCAGCGAGGAACCGACAGGCTGGAACACTGAAGCTTTCTTT.

The chain joins TRBV9 to TRBJ1-4, with D unclear. The CDR3 consists of 15 residues. Germline-derived CDR1 and CDR2 are SGDLS and YYNGEE. Trimming stripped 0 bases from V and 5 bases from J, with 11 bases between. Written as DNA, the CDR3 is TGTGCCAGCAGCGTAGCTACGGGGAGGAATGAAAAACTGTTTTTT. Translation gives CASSVATGRNEKLFF. The entire variable domain, with the rest obtained from reference TRBV9 and TRBJ1-4, is as follows: DSGVTQTPKHLITATGQRVTLRCSPRSGDLSVYWYQQSLDQGLQFLIQYYNGEERAKGNILERFSAQQFPDLHSELNLSSLELGDSALYFCASSVATGRNEKLFFGSGTQLSVL.

The V gene is TRBV5-1, the J gene TRBJ2-5; 12 bases are shared with TRBD2. The germline CDR1 and CDR2 sequences are SGHRS and YFSETQ. V lost 0 bases and J lost 4; bases outside the gene matches: 10. This CDR3 spans 18 amino acids. CDR3 amino acids: CASSLDPPSGGGRETQYF. CDR3 nucleotide sequence: TGCGCCAGCAGCTTGGACCCGCCTAGCGGGGGGGGGAGAGAGACCCAGTACTTC.